These 10 T cell receptor beta chains came from one sample sequenced in a study of T cells in Graves' hyperthyroidism and ophthalmopathy. Amplification yielded TCR beta CDR3 regions, with RNA transcripts as the source. TCR CDR3 underwent first-round RT-PCR with the HTBI primer set. TCRdb used MiXCR to reprocess the multiplex PCR reads, holding one entry per CDR3 protein. The sample has about 98,000 distinct CDR3 sequences; approximately 40% are singletons. Sequenced: peripheral blood or thyroid tissue (not recorded which). These receptors were obtained from a woman aged 30 to 39 with Graves' hyperthyroidism.

The chain recombines TRBV5-1 with TRBJ2-7; 9 nucleotides agree with TRBD1. Germline values: CDR1 SGHRS, CDR2 YFSETQ. The CDR3 covers 17 residues. The junction had 8 bases not matched to a gene; V was cut back by 0 bases and J by 1 base. The CDR3 DNA sequence: TGCGCCAGCAGCTTGGGGGGCCCGGGACAGGGATCCTACGAGCAGTACTTC. It translates to CASSLGGPGQGSYEQYF.

This clonotype was found many times. This rearrangement joins TRBV11-2 to TRBJ1-4; no clear D gene. The CDR3 totals 15 residues. Trimming cost V 1 base and J 5 bases, with 11 bases left between them. Germline V gives CDR1 SGHAT, CDR2 FQNNGV. The CDR3 DNA reads TGTGCCAGCAGCTTAGGGGTAGTGTCAAATGAAAAACTGTTTTTT. Translating gives CASSLGVVSNEKLFF. The variable domain in full, with the rest retrieved from reference TRBV11-2 and TRBJ1-4, is EAGVAQSPRYKIIEKRQSVAFWCNPISGHATLYWYQQILGQGPKLLIQFQNNGVVDDSQLPKDRFSAERLKGVDSTLKIQPAKLEDSAVYLCASSLGVVSNEKLFFGSGTQLSVL.

This clonotype is a singleton in its sample. This rearrangement joins TRBV7-9 to TRBJ2-3; TRBD2 matches 10 bases. Trimming took 1 base from V and 2 from J; bases not matched to a gene: 6. The CDR3 contains 17 residues. Germline V gives CDR1 SEHNR, CDR2 FQNEAQ (reference sequence). The CDR3 loop reads CASSLVGGLAVTDTQYF. Written as DNA, the CDR3 is TGTGCCAGCAGCTTAGTAGGAGGACTAGCGGTCACAGATACGCAGTATTTT.

The chain combines TRBV5-1 with TRBJ2-7, with D uncertain. Per the germline V gene, CDR1 is SGHRS and CDR2 is YFSETQ. V dropped 0 bases and J dropped 6 bases, with 10 bases sitting between them. The CDR3 is 13 residues long. The CDR3: CASSLAVSSEQYF. In DNA form, the CDR3 reads TGCGCCAGCAGCTTGGCCGTGAGTTCCGAGCAGTACTTC.

For the CDR3, the DNA is TGTGCCAGCAGCTTGGGGAGGACAGGCTCCGCTTTCTTT. Translation gives CASSLGRTGSAFF. The V gene is TRBV7-2, the J gene TRBJ1-1, with 7 bases matching TRBD1. The germline CDR1 and CDR2 sequences are SGHTA and FQGNSA. V lost 3 bases and J lost 11; bases outside the gene matches: 9. The CDR3 length is 13 residues.

This chain connects TRBV7-3 to TRBJ1-2; D unclear. Germline-derived CDR1 and CDR2 are SGHTA and FQGTGA. The CDR3 contains 11 residues. V was clipped by 6 bases and J by 6 bases, with 8 bases between them. The CDR3 DNA is TGTGCCAGCAGGGGCGCGGATGGCTACACCTTC. Translating it yields CASRGADGYTF.

This clonotype was seen at least ten times. The rearrangement joins TRBV6-5 to TRBJ1-1; D gene uncertain. CDR3 size: 16 residues. The germline V gene has CDR1 MNHEY and CDR2 SVGAGI. Deletions cut 6 bases from V and 0 bases from J, with 17 bases between. The CDR3: CASRQLQWSMNTEAFF. The CDR3 coding sequence is TGTGCCAGCAGACAACTCCAGTGGTCGATGAACACTGAAGCTTTCTTT.

The rearrangement uses TRBV10-3 and TRBJ1-2; tentatively, D is TRBD1 (5 bases). V was shortened by 6 bases and J by 5 bases, with 16 bases between the two germline ends. Germline V gene lookup returns CDR1 ENHRY and CDR2 SYGVKD. The CDR3 is made up of 14 amino acids. CDR3 sequence (DNA): TGTGCCATCAGGCGACCGGGGGTAGGGTATGGCTACACCTTC. Translating gives CAIRRPGVGYGYTF.

This clonotype was found many times. The gene calls are TRBV6-1 and TRBJ1-6; possible D gene TRBD1, 6 bases. The V end lost 1 base, the J end lost 10 bases, and 14 bases lay between the germline ends. Germline V lookup: CDR1 MNHNS, CDR2 SASEGT. There are 15 residues in the CDR3. The CDR3 sequence is CASSEEGGLWSPLHF. DNA for the CDR3: TGTGCCAGCAGTGAAGAAGGGGGATTATGGTCACCCCTCCACTTT.

This clonotype has at least ten counts. This chain links TRBV5-1 with TRBJ2-2; D gene uncertain. This CDR3 has 14 amino acids. V lost 0 bases to trimming and J lost 5 bases, with 8 bases between them. The germline CDR1 and CDR2 sequences are SGHRS and YFSETQ. CDR3 protein: CASSLALSTGELFF. In DNA, the CDR3 is TGCGCCAGCAGCTTGGCCCTCAGTACCGGGGAGCTGTTTTTT.